This T cell receptor (beta chain) was recovered during a study of CD8 T cells in ankylosing spondylitis. Quantitative 5'-RACE with molecular barcodes produced the TCR beta libraries. One entry per CDR3 protein, called by TCRdb with MiXCR from the 5' RACE reads. This table has over 600,000 distinct CDR3 sequences, around 17% appearing once. This clonotype has at least ten counts. Its antigen remains unknown. Germline V gene sequence: CDR1 SEHNR, CDR2 FQNEAQ (reference sequence). Between the trimmed V and J ends, which lost 4 bases and 0 bases, there was a span of 12 bases. CDR3 length equals 15 residues. Study observations and caveats: Typical of ankylosing spondylitis blood, it appeared, was a TCR beta motif of under 10 highly homologous variants. Some motif variants had been reported before (in reactive arthritis synovial fluid and blood). Within matched ankylosing spondylitis synovial fluid, disease-linked clones were reportedly significantly enriched.

The rearrangement joins TRBV7-9 to TRBJ1-1; possibly TRBD1 for D (5 bases). Sequenced material: blood, either unsorted or a sorted T cell fraction (not recorded which). The receptor comes from a male donor with ankylosing spondylitis. The chain's CDR3 is CASSSRWGMNTEAFF. The CDR3 coding sequence is TGTGCCAGCAGCTCGCGTTGGGGGATGAACACTGAAGCTTTCTTT.